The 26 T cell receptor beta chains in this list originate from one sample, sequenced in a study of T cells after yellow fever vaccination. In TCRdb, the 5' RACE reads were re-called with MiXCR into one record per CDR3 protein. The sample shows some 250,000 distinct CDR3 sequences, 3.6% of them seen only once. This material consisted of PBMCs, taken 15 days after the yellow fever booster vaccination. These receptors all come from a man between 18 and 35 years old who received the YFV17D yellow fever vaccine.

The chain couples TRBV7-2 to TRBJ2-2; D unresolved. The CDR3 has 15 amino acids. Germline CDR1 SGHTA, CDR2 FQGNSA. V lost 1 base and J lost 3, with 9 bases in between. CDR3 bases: TGTGCCAGCAGCTTAGGCCAGATATACACCGGGGAGCTGTTTTTT. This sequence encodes CASSLGQIYTGELFF.

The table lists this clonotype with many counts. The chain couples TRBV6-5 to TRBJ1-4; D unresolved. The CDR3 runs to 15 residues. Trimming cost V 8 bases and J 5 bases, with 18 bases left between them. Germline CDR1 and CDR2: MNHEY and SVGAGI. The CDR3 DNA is TGTGCCAGCGCCCCCGACATGGGTTTAAATGAAAAACTGTTTTTT. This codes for CASAPDMGLNEKLFF.

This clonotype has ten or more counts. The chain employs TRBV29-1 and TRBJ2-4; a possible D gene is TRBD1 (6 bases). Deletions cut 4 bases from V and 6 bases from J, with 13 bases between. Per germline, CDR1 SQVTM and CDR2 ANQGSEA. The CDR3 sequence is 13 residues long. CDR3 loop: CSVGVTGPNIQYF. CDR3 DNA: TGCAGCGTTGGGGTAACAGGGCCAAACATTCAGTACTTC. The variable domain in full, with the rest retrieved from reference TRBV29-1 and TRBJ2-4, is SAVISQKPSRDICQRGTSLTIQCQVDSQVTMMFWYRQQPGQSLTLIATANQGSEATYESGFVIDKFPISRPNLTFSTLTVSNMSPEDSSIYLCSVGVTGPNIQYFGAGTRLSVL.

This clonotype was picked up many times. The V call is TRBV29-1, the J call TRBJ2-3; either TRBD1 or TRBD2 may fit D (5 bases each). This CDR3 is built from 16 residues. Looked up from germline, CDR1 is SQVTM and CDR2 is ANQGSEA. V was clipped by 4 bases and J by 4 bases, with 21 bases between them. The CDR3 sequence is CSVGGAGPTRADTQYF. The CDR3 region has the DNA TGCAGCGTTGGTGGGGCCGGCCCTACTAGGGCAGATACGCAGTATTTT.

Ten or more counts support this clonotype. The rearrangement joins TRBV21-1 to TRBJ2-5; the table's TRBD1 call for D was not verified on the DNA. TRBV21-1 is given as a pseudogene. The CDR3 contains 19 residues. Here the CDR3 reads CASSKGKGPRDRYQETQYF. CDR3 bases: TGTGCCAGCAGCAAAGGAAAAGGGCCCCGGGACAGGTACCAAGAGACCCAGTACTTC.

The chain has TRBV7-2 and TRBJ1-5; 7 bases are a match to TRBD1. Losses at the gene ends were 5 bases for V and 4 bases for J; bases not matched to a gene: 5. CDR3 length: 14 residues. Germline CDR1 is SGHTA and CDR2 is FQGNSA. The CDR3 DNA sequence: TGTGCCAGCAGCCCGACAGGGTGGAATCAGCCCCAGCATTTT. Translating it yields CASSPTGWNQPQHF.

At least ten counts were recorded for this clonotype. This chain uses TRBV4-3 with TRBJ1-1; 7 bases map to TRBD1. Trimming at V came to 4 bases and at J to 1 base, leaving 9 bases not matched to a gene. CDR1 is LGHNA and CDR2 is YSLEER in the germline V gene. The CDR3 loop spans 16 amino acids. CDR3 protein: CASSRLSDRENTEAFF. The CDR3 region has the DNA TGCGCCAGCAGCCGTTTGTCAGACAGGGAGAACACTGAAGCTTTCTTT.

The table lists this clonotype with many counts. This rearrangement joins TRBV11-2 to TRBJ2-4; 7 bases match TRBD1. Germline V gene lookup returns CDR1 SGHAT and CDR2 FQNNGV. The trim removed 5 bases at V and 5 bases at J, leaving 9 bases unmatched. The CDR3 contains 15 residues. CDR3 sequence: CASSRNVGTENIQYF. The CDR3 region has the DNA TGTGCCAGCAGCCGAAACGTAGGGACAGAAAACATTCAGTACTTC.

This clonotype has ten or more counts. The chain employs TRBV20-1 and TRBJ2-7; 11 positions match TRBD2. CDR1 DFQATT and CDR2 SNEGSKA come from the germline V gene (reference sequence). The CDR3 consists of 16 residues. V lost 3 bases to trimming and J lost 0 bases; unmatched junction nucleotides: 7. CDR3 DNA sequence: TGCAGTGCTAGTCGGGCTAGCGGGGGGTTCTCCTACGAGCAGTACTTC. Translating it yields CSASRASGGFSYEQYF.

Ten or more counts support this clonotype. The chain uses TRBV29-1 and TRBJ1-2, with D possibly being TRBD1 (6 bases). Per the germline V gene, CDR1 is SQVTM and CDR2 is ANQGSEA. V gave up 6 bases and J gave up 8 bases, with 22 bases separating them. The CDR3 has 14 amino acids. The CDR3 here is CSVPGTISVNGYTF. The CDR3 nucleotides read TGCAGCGTCCCCGGGACAATTTCGGTCAACGGCTACACCTTC.

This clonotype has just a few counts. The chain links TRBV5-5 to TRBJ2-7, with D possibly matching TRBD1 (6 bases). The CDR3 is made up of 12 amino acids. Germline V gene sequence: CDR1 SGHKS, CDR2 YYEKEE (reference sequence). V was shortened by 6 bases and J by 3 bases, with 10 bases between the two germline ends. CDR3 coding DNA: TGTGCCAGCACCCCCAGGGGCTACGAGCAGTACTTC. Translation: CASTPRGYEQYF.

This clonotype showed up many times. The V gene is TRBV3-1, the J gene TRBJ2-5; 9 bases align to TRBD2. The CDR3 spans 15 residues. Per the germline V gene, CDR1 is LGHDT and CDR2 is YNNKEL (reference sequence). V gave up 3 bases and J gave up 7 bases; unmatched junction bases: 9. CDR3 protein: CASSHPGAREGTQYF. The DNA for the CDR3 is TGTGCCAGCAGCCATCCGGGCGCGCGGGAGGGGACCCAGTACTTC.

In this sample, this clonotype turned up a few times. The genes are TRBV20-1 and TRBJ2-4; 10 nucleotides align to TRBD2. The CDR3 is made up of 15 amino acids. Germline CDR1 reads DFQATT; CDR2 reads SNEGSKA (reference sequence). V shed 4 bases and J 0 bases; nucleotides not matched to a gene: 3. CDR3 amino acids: CSAISGGVAKNIQYF. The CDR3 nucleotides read TGCAGTGCTATAAGCGGGGGGGTAGCCAAAAACATTCAGTACTTC.

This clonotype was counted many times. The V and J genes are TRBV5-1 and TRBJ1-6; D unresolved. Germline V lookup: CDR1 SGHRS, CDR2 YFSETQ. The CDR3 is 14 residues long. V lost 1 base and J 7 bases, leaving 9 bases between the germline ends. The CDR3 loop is CASSLLQQNSPLHF. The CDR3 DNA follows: TGCGCCAGCAGCTTGCTACAGCAAAATTCACCCCTCCACTTT.

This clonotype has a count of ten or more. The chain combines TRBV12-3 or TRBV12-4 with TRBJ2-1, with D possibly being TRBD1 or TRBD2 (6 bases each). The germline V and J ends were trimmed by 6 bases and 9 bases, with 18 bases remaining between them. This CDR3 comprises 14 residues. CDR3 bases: TGTGCCAGCAGCCAGACAGGAAGGGAGGCTGAGCAGTTCTTC. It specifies CASSQTGREAEQFF.

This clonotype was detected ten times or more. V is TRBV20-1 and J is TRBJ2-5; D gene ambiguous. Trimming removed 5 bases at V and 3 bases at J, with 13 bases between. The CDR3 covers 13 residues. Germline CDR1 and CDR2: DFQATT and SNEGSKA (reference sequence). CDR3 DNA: TGCAGTGCTGTCTCAGGAAAAGAAGAGACCCAGTACTTC. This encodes CSAVSGKEETQYF.

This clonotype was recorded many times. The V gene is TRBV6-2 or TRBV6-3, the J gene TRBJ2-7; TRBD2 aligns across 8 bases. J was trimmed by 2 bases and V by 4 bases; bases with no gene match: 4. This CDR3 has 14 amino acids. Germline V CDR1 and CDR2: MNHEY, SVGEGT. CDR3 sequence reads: CASSSLAGTYEQYF. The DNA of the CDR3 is TGTGCCAGCAGTTCCCTAGCGGGTACCTACGAGCAGTACTTC.

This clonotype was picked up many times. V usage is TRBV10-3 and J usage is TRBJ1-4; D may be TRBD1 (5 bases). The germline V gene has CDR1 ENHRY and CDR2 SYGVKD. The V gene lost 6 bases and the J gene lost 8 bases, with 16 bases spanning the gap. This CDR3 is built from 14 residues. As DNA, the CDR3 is TGTGCCATCAGCCGGCGCGGAGGGGAGGAAAAACTGTTTTTT. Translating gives CAISRRGGEEKLFF.

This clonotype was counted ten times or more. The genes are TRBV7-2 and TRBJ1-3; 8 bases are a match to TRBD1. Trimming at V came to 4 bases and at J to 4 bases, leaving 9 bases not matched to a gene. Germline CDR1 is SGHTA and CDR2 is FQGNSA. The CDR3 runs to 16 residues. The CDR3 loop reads CASSSTGEAGGNTIYF. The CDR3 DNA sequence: TGTGCCAGCAGCTCGACAGGGGAGGCAGGCGGAAACACCATATATTTT.

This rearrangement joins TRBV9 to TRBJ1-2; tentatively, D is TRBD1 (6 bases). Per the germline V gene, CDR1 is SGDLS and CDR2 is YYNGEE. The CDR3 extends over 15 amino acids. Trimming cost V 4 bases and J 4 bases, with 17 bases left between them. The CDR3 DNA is TGTGCCAGCAGCCCTATCCCGACAGGCCGCTATGGCTACACCTTC. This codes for CASSPIPTGRYGYTF.

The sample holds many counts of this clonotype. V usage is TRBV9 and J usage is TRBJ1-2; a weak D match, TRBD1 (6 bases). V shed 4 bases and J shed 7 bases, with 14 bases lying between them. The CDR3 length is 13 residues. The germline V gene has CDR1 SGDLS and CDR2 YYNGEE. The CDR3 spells CASSLGGRSGYTF. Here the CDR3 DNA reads TGTGCCAGCAGCCTGGGGGGCAGGAGTGGCTACACCTTC.

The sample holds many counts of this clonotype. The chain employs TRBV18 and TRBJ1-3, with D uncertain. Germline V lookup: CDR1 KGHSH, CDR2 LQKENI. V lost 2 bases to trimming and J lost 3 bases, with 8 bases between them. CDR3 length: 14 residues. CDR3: CASSPTGFGNTIYF. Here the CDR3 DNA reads TGTGCCAGCTCACCAACGGGATTTGGAAACACCATATATTTT.

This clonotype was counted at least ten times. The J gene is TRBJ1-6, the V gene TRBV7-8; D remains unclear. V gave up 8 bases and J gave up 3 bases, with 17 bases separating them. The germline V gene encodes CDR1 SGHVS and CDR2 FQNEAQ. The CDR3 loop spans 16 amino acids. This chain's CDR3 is CASEPFFGLYNSPLHF. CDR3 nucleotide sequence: TGTGCCAGCGAGCCCTTCTTCGGGCTCTATAATTCACCCCTCCACTTT.

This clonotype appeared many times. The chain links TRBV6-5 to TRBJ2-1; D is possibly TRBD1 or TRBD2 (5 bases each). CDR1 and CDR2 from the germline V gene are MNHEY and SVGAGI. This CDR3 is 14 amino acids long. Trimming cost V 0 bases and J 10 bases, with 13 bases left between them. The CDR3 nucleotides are TGTGCCAGCAGTTACTCGACTGGGGGTGAGGAGCAGTTCTTC. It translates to CASSYSTGGEEQFF.

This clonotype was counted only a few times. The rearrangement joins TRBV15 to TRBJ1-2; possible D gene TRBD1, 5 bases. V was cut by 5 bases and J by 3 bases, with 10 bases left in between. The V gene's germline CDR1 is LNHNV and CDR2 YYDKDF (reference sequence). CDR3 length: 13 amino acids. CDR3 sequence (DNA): TGTGCCACCAGCGAGGGGTTGGACTATGGCTACACCTTC. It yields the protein CATSEGLDYGYTF.

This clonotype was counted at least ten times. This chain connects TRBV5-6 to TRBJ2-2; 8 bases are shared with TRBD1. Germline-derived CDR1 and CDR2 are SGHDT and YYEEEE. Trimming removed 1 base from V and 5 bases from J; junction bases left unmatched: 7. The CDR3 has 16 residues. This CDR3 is CASSLTGQGRTGELFF. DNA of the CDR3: TGTGCCAGCAGCTTGACAGGACAGGGCAGGACCGGGGAGCTGTTTTTT.